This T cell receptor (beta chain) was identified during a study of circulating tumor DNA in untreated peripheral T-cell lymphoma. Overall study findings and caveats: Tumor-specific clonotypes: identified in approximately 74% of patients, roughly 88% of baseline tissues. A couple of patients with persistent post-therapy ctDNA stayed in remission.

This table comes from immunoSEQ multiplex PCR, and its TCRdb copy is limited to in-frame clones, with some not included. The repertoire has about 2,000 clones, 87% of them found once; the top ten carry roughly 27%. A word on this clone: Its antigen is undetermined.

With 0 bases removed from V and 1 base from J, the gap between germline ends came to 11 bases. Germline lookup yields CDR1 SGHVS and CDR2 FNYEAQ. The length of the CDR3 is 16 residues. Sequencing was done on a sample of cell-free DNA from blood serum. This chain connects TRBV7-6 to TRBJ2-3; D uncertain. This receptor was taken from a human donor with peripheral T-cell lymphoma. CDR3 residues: CASSLAKFQGTDTQYF. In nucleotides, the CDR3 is TGTGCCAGCAGCTTAGCGAAGTTCCAAGGCACAGATACGCAGTATTTT.